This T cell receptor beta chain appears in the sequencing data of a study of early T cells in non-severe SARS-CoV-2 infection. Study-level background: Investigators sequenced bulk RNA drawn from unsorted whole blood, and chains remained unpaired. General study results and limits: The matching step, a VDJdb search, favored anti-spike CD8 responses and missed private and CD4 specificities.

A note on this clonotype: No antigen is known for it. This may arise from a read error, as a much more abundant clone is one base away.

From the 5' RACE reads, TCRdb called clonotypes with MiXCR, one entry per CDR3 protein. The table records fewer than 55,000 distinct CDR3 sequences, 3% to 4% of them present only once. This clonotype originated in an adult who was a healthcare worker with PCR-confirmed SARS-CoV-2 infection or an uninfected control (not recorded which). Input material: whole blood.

Here the CDR3 DNA reads TGTGCCACCGGGGGAGGAGGGAATCAGCCCCAGCATTTT. As protein: CATGGGGNQPQHF. The gene calls are TRBV6-1 and TRBJ1-5; perhaps TRBD1 as D (5 bases). CDR1 is MNHNS and CDR2 is SASEGT in the germline V gene. The germline V and J ends were trimmed by 10 bases and 4 bases, with 14 bases remaining between them. The CDR3 has 13 amino acids.